This is a list of T cell receptor beta chains from one sample in a study of cytomegalovirus exposure and HLA in healthy donors. Sequencing used immunoSEQ multiplex PCR; TCRdb keeps in-frame clones, though not all of them. The listing contains 95,000 to 150,000 clones. Sequenced input: PBMCs. These TCRs come from a man aged 30 to 39 in good health and CMV-seronegative. The CDR3 runs from the conserved cysteine through the conserved F or W. A D gene is named only where the DNA matches it firmly.

.	TRBV27	TRBJ2-3	TGTGCCAGCAGTTTTAGGAGGGGTTACACAGATACGCAGTATTTT	CASSFRRGYTDTQYF
TRBD1	TRBV27	TRBJ1-1	TGTGCCAGCAGTTTATTTGGACAGGGCGGGCGGGGCACTGAAGCTTTCTTT	CASSLFGQGGRGTEAFF
TRBD1	TRBV29-1	TRBJ2-5	TGCAGCCCGTACGATATAGGGACAGGGGACGAGACCCAGTACTTC	CSPYDIGTGDETQYF
.	TRBV11-3	TRBJ2-3	TGTGCCAGCAGTCGGGGGTTTTCAGATACGCAGTATTTT	CASSRGFSDTQYF
TRBD2	TRBV30	TRBJ2-1	TGTGCCTGGAACCTCAGCGGGAGGGGTGTCAATGAGCAGTTCTTC	CAWNLSGRGVNEQFF
TRBD1	TRBV28	TRBJ2-7	TGTGCCAGCAGTCCCCTGGGACAGGGGCGAAACTACGAGCAGTACTTC	CASSPLGQGRNYEQYF
TRBD1	TRBV27	TRBJ2-2	TGTGCCAGCAGTCCGGGACAGGCGAACACCGGGGAGCTGTTTTTT	CASSPGQANTGELFF
TRBD1	TRBV14	TRBJ1-1	TGTGCCAGCAGACCCCTCCCGGGACAGGGGACTACTGAAGCTTTCTTT	CASRPLPGQGTTEAFF
.	TRBV7-9	TRBJ2-7	TGTGCCAGCAGCTTAGGGGCCTACGAGCAGTACTTC	CASSLGAYEQYF
.	TRBV29-1	TRBJ2-2	TGCAGCACCCGGGATTCGAACACCGGGGAGCTGTTTTTT	CSTRDSNTGELFF
TRBD1	TRBV2	TRBJ2-1	TGTGCCAGCAGTGTAAGTGGACAGGTTTTGGCCTACAATGAGCAGTTCTTC	CASSVSGQVLAYNEQFF
.	TRBV5-1	TRBJ1-2	TGCGCCAGCAGCCCGAGGGGGGGCAGGTATGGCTACACCTTC	CASSPRGGRYGYTF
.	TRBV6-6	TRBJ1-2	TGTGCCAGCAGTCACACGACAGGCAAAGGGGACTATGGCTACACCTTC	CASSHTTGKGDYGYTF
TRBD1	TRBV29-1	TRBJ1-1	TGCAGCGTCCGTCCAGGGGGACAGGCTACTGAAGCTTTCTTT	CSVRPGGQATEAFF
.	TRBV5-1	TRBJ1-1	TGCGCCAGCAGCTTCCGGGGGGGAATCGAAGCTTTCTTT	CASSFRGGIEAFF
.	TRBV14	TRBJ2-5	TGTGCCAGCAGCGTTCGCGGGGGCTTGGGAGAGACCCAGTACTTC	CASSVRGGLGETQYF
.	TRBV5-1	TRBJ1-2	TGCGCCAGCAGCCAGGGTACACTTTTGGGAGGCTACACCTTC	CASSQGTLLGGYTF
.	TRBV15	TRBJ1-5	TGTGCCACCAGCAGAGATCGCGTTAGGCCCCAGCATTTT	CATSRDRVRPQHF
.	TRBV29-1	TRBJ2-3	TGCAGCGTTGAAGTTTACAGGTCAGATACGCAGTATTTT	CSVEVYRSDTQYF
TRBD2	TRBV2	TRBJ2-5	TGTGCCAGCAGGGCCTCACTAGCGGGTAGGACCACCCAGTACTTC	CASRASLAGRTTQYF
.	TRBV14	TRBJ1-1	TGTGCCAGCAGCCAAGAGACAGGGAACACTGAAGCTTTCTTT	CASSQETGNTEAFF
TRBD2	TRBV5-1	TRBJ2-1	TGCGCCAGCACCCCCGGGACTAGCGGGACCCCCTTCAATGAGCAGTTCTTC	CASTPGTSGTPFNEQFF
.	TRBV27	TRBJ2-7	TGTGCCAGCAGTATATCCGGGACTCCGAACCCCTACGAGCAGTACTTC	CASSISGTPNPYEQYF
TRBD1	TRBV5-6	TRBJ1-4	TGTGCCAGCAGCTTGGATCTTCGGACAGGGAATGAAAAACTGTTTTTT	CASSLDLRTGNEKLFF
TRBD1	TRBV28	TRBJ2-7	TGTGCCAGCAGCCCTAACAGGGGATCGAGCTCCTACGAGCAGTACTTC	CASSPNRGSSSYEQYF
TRBD2	TRBV2	TRBJ2-1	TGTGCCAGCAGTGCCACTAGCGGGGGTCCGGGGAAGCAGTTCTTC	CASSATSGGPGKQFF
.	TRBV29-1	TRBJ1-1	TGCAGCGTTGTGGGAGGAATGAACACTGAAGCTTTCTTT	CSVVGGMNTEAFF
TRBD1	TRBV28	TRBJ2-7	TGTGCCAGCAGTTCTACTCGGACAGGGTTCGAGCAGTACTTC	CASSSTRTGFEQYF
.	TRBV19	TRBJ1-6	TGTGCCAGTGAAGGGGACACCGATTCACCCCTCCACTTT	CASEGDTDSPLHF